This passage covers 16 T cell receptor beta chains from one sample sequenced in a study of Tregs in tolerant kidney transplant recipients. Using immunoSEQ multiplex PCR, the repertoire was profiled, and TCRdb retains in-frame clones only, with some absent. Here the sample spans approximately 67,000 clones, more than 90% being singletons. The specimen comprised CD8+ T cells from blood, sampled before the transplant. All receptors come from a human donor who received a combined kidney and bone marrow transplant.

The chain recombines TRBV5-5 with TRBJ1-5; 8 nucleotides line up with TRBD1. After removal of 2 bases from V and 1 base from J, the junction contained 2 bases not matched to a gene. Germline CDR1 and CDR2: SGHKS and YYEKEE (reference sequence). The CDR3 extends over 15 amino acids. CDR3 sequence: CASSFRGLSNQPQHF. The DNA for the CDR3 is TGTGCCAGCAGCTTCAGGGGGCTAAGCAATCAGCCCCAGCATTTT.

The rearrangement joins TRBV9 to TRBJ2-1; D is unresolved. CDR3 size: 15 residues. Germline CDR1 and CDR2: SGDLS and YYNGEE. V shed 2 bases and J shed 4 bases, with 13 bases lying between them. The CDR3 spells CASSVEGAAYNEQFF. CDR3 DNA sequence: TGTGCCAGCAGCGTGGAAGGCGCGGCGTACAATGAGCAGTTCTTC.

V usage is TRBV7-3 and J usage is TRBJ1-4; D remains unclear. The CDR3 contains 13 residues. Looked up from germline, CDR1 is SGHTA and CDR2 is FQGTGA. Trimming shortened V by 5 bases and J by 9 bases, and 13 bases separated the two germline ends. CDR3 nucleotides: TGTGCCAGCAGCCTAATATACAGTAAAAAACTGTTTTTT. Its protein product is CASSLIYSKKLFF.

The J gene is TRBJ1-3, the V gene TRBV28; D not resolved. V was cut by 4 bases and J by 3 bases, with 16 bases left in between. The CDR3 has 16 residues. Per germline, CDR1 MDHEN and CDR2 SYDVKM. CDR3 coding DNA: TGTGCCAGCAGTTCCTGGAGGGAGAGGGATGGAAACACCATATATTTT. It codes for CASSSWRERDGNTIYF.

V gene TRBV9 combines with J gene TRBJ2-1; D is perhaps TRBD2 (6 bases). Between the trimmed V and J ends, which lost 4 bases and 7 bases, there was a span of 15 bases. Germline CDR1 and CDR2: SGDLS and YYNGEE. This CDR3 region has 14 residues. CDR3: CASSTPGVRNEQFF. The CDR3 DNA is TGTGCCAGCAGCACGCCGGGGGTGAGGAATGAGCAGTTCTTC.

The chain links TRBV28 to TRBJ1-5; unclear D gene. The V gene's germline CDR1 is MDHEN and CDR2 SYDVKM. The V end lost 7 bases, the J end lost 0 bases, and 7 bases lay between the germline ends. This CDR3 is 13 amino acids long. CDR3 region: CASKNYSNQPQHF. In DNA form, the CDR3 reads TGTGCCAGCAAAAATTATAGCAATCAGCCCCAGCATTTT. The full variable domain, in which reference TRBV28 and TRBJ1-5 provide the parts outside the CDR3, is DVKVTQSSRYLVKRTGEKVFLECVQDMDHENMFWYRQDPGLGLRLIYFSYDVKMKEKGDIPEGYSVSREKKERFSLILESASTNQTSMYLCASKNYSNQPQHFGDGTRLSIL.

The rearrangement links TRBV4-3 to TRBJ2-7; D uncertain. CDR1 is LGHNA, CDR2 YSLEER, per germline. With 1 base removed from V and 3 bases from J, the gap between germline ends came to 7 bases. The CDR3 totals 13 residues. For the CDR3, the DNA is TGCGCCAGCAGCCAAGGGGCCGGCTACGAGCAGTACTTC. As protein: CASSQGAGYEQYF.

This chain uses TRBV9 with TRBJ2-3; 13 bases line up with TRBD2. V was pared by 5 bases and J by 2 bases, with 8 bases of the junction left unmatched. The CDR3 sequence is 17 residues long. CDR1 SGDLS and CDR2 YYNGEE come from the germline V gene. The CDR3 DNA reads as TGTGCCAGCAGTAACATACTAGCGGGGGGGCACACAGATACGCAGTATTTT. Amino acids: CASSNILAGGHTDTQYF. Drawing the rest from reference TRBV9 and TRBJ2-3, the complete variable domain is DSGVTQTPKHLITATGQRVTLRCSPRSGDLSVYWYQQSLDQGLQFLIQYYNGEERAKGNILERFSAQQFPDLHSELNLSSLELGDSALYFCASSNILAGGHTDTQYFGPGTRLTVL.

The chain uses TRBV19 and TRBJ2-5; 14 bases agree with TRBD2. The germline gives CDR1 LNHDA, CDR2 SQIVND (reference sequence). V was pared by 4 bases and J by 5 bases, with 3 bases of the junction left unmatched. The CDR3 runs to 15 residues. The CDR3 DNA reads as TGTGCCAGTAGTACCGGGACTAGCGGGAGTGAGACCCAGTACTTC. Its translation is CASSTGTSGSETQYF.

The gene calls are TRBV28 and TRBJ2-1; weak D call: TRBD2 (5 bases). The V and J ends lost 5 bases and 1 base respectively, with 12 bases between them. The CDR3 covers 15 residues. Germline V gene data show CDR1 as MDHEN and CDR2 as SYDVKM. The CDR3: CASSPNTGSYNEQFF. In DNA form, the CDR3 reads TGTGCCAGCAGTCCAAATACGGGGTCCTACAATGAGCAGTTCTTC.

To note about this clone: The CDR3 ends on some other residue instead of the conserved phenylalanine or tryptophan, so this is likely a read error. The J gene is TRBJ2-7, the V gene TRBV27, with 9 bases lining up with TRBD2. Germline assignment: CDR1 MNHEY and CDR2 SMNVEV (reference sequence). Unmatched junction bases numbered 12, after V lost 5 bases and J lost 4 bases. The CDR3 consists of 16 residues. The CDR3 DNA is TGTGCCAGCAGTCTCGATACTAGCGGGCTCTTTTACGAGCAGTACCTC. It codes for CASSLDTSGLFYEQYL.

The genes are TRBV19 and TRBJ1-1; D is ambiguous. Germline CDR1 and CDR2: LNHDA and SQIVND (reference sequence). V shed 3 bases and J shed 2 bases, with 10 bases lying between them. The CDR3 is 14 amino acids. CDR3 amino acids: CASSIGEVNTEAFF. The CDR3 DNA reads TGTGCCAGTAGTATCGGGGAGGTAAACACTGAAGCTTTCTTT.

The CDR3 protein is CASSFTRANYGYTF. In nucleotides, the CDR3 is TGTGCCAGTAGCTTCACCAGGGCTAACTATGGCTACACCTTC. The chain uses TRBV19 and TRBJ1-2; D perhaps matches TRBD1 (5 bases). V was clipped by 6 bases and J by 0 bases, with 11 bases between them. The CDR3 has 14 amino acids. Germline assignment: CDR1 LNHDA and CDR2 SQIVND (reference sequence).

The chain has TRBV2 and TRBJ2-7; maybe TRBD2 (6 bases). V was clipped by 3 bases and J by 3 bases, with 12 bases between them. Germline loops: CDR1 SNHLY, CDR2 FYNNEI. The CDR3 is 14 residues long. CDR3 sequence reads: CASSEGGFLYEQYF. The CDR3 DNA sequence: TGTGCCAGCAGTGAGGGGGGATTCCTCTACGAGCAGTACTTC.

This clone appeared once. V usage is TRBV5-8 and J usage is TRBJ2-1; TRBD1 aligns across 8 bases. CDR3 length equals 15 residues. V trimming: 4 bases; J trimming: 6 bases; junction bases outside the gene matches: 9. Looked up from germline, CDR1 is SGHTS and CDR2 is YDEGEE. The CDR3 DNA is TGTGCCAGCAGCCAGGGACAGGCAGGGGTCAATGAGCAGTTCTTC. Translated: CASSQGQAGVNEQFF.

This chain joins TRBV11-2 and TRBJ1-1; 8 bases are shared with TRBD1. CDR3 length: 15 amino acids. Trimming removed 5 bases from V and 2 bases from J; junction bases left unmatched: 7. CDR1 SGHAT and CDR2 FQNNGV come from the germline V gene. Here the CDR3 DNA reads TGTGCCAGCAGCATGATACAGGGGGTAAACACTGAAGCTTTCTTT. Amino acids: CASSMIQGVNTEAFF.